This record looks at one T cell receptor beta chain sequence and its context. This entry is derived from a study of control samples from healthy donors and cancer patients. This CDR3 spans 15 amino acids. The junction had 7 bases not matched to a gene; V was cut back by 5 bases and J by 8 bases. Germline V gene lookup returns CDR1 SEHNR and CDR2 FQNEAQ (reference sequence). The method was immunoSEQ multiplex PCR; TCRdb's version includes in-frame clones alone and lacks a portion of them. The data hold roughly 88,000 clones, with more than 85% observed a single time. Input material: blood. V gene TRBV7-9 combines with J gene TRBJ1-4; TRBD1 aligns across 11 bases. The clonotype comes from a woman in her twenties or thirties in good health. The CDR3 protein is CASSHGTGGGEKLFF. For the CDR3, the DNA is TGTGCCAGCAGCCACGGGACAGGGGGTGGCGAAAAACTGTTTTTT.